This TCR beta chain is from a study of metastatic and nonmetastatic thyroid tumors. The CDR3 is 13 residues long. V was pared by 7 bases and J by 6 bases, with 15 bases between. Germline CDR1 MNHNS, CDR2 SASEGT. This clone came up many times. TCRdb reanalyzed the PCR reads with MiXCR. The data show around 23,000 clones, approximately 14% seen once. Thyroid surgery had not been preceded by any treatment in any patient. The rearrangement links TRBV6-1 to TRBJ1-1; possibly TRBD1 for D (6 bases). The sequenced sample consisted of tumor tissue. The source is a female donor with papillary thyroid cancer or a benign thyroid nodule (not recorded which). Some clones in this sample may be carry-over from other donors' samples. In DNA form, the CDR3 reads TGTGCCAGCACAGAGGGGGACTGGTCTGAAGCTTTCTTT. Translated: CASTEGDWSEAFF.